This TCR beta chain was recovered during a study of cytomegalovirus exposure and HLA in healthy donors (dated by TCRdb to between 2016 and 2019). About the full investigation: An earlier analysis of fewer than 750 of the donors reported 276 Gb of sequence data and 117 million unique TCR beta sequences obtained from about 180 million T cells. To decide whether each TCR beta V gene segment behaved as functional or pseudogenic, an earlier analysis of some 600 of the donors relied on high-throughput TCR beta sequencing. Of the 398 genotyped donors, 65% to 90% fell in the genetic ancestry cluster associated with self-reported Caucasian donors. To predict cytomegalovirus infection status, the study brought together high-throughput TCR immunosequencing, statistical association of individual TCRs with disease status, and machine learning. To study patterns of TCR occurrence, a later analysis re-analyzed previously published TCR beta repertoires from just over 650 donors and added high-resolution HLA genotyping. Typing coverage differed by locus: A, B, C, DRB1 and DQB1 were typed in about 620-640 donors, DQA1 in about 500, DPA1 in 600 to 610, and DPB1 in around 490. An early release covering over 500 HLA-typed donors comprised about 300 gigabases of sequencing data and tens of millions of unique TCR sequences. Every repertoire in the discovery cohort had been generated on one and the same sequencing platform. Alongside the repertoire data, information on donor age, sex, ethnicity and CMV serostatus was compiled. In addition to the first cohort of several hundred subjects, a separate validation cohort of approximately 110 different subjects was used. Roughly five DR-DQ haplotypes were treated as single units for association and clustering because of strong linkage in the cohort. The study was designed to test whether signatures of past pathogen exposure could be identified by cataloging public T cell receptors. Among about 390 genotyped donors of the cohort, an average of 235,054 unique TCR beta nucleotide sequences were sequenced per donor, 15% to 20% of them non-productive. HLA typing included class I and class II loci at four-digit resolution. The T cell repertoires of some 700 subjects were profiled by immunosequencing and related to cytomegalovirus serostatus. The later analysis used no new phenotypic data to find candidate immune exposures, relying instead on TCR beta sequences and their occurrence across donors. Genome-wide SNP genotypes for about three fifths of the roughly 700 donors were used in a later genetic analysis, which treated that subset as a discovery cohort.

Reading from cysteine to phenylalanine, the CDR3 counts 18 amino acids. Only the CDR3 DNA is retained, 54 bases long and in frame from the first base. The CDR1 and CDR2 encoded by the germline V gene are SGDLS and YYNGEE. Ends trimmed: V by 2 bases, J by 0 bases; bases unmatched to a gene: 8. Libraries were made using the immunoSEQ multiplex PCR assay. A mixture of 60 forward primers for TCR Vbeta segments and 13 reverse primers for TCR Jbeta segments was used in the multiplex PCR. The CDR3 region of rearranged TCR beta genes was amplified from genomic DNA by a multiplex PCR assay. The amplified TCR beta libraries were sequenced on the Illumina HiSeq System as 87-base-pair reads. The authors processed their data as follows. In a later analysis, tens of millions of unique TCR beta chains were counted across the approximately 620 repertoires, and approximately 11 million of these chains were shared by at least two donors. A nearest-neighbor algorithm error-corrected the raw reads and collapsed the reads into unique sequences, merging closely related sequences to remove PCR and sequencing errors. Alignment of CDR3 sequences to IMGT reference sequences was used to assign V, D and J gene segments. For a sequence to be retained, a match of at least six nucleotides was required to both a V gene segment and a J gene segment. Rearrangements were classified as productive when the CDR3 lacked stop codons and remained in frame with V and J, and all other rearrangements were classified as non-productive. Following IMGT convention, CDR3 was defined as the stretch from the second conserved V-encoded cysteine up to the conserved J-encoded phenylalanine. The earlier analysis of 587 of the donors excluded sequences that lacked an unambiguous match to a single V gene segment. In an earlier analysis of around 590 of the donors, a V segment was called functional when productive rearrangements were above 56.7%, and segregating when the standard deviation between donors exceeded 5%. A statistical classification framework was built to diagnose cytomegalovirus status from the catalog of TCR beta chain sequences. In a later analysis, TCR nucleotide sequences were compared against IMGT/GENE-DB human TR gene sequences so that V and J genes could be assigned. The TCRdist pipeline was used in a later analysis to assign CDR3 sequences and most-parsimonious VDJ recombination scenarios. A later analysis defined each TCR beta chain by its CDR3 amino acid sequence plus V-gene family, and excluded reads lacking a unique V-gene family. As a way to deal with suspected cross-contamination and a sequencing artifact, a later analysis dropped 640 or so nucleotide sequences that were highly shared and had low generation probability. A later analysis calculated a clonal expansion index for each public chain from normalized within-repertoire ranks of inferred template counts. Generation probabilities in a later analysis came from a VDJ recombination model fitted to out-of-frame rearrangements, and those results were checked against IGoR. Hypergeometric tests were used in a later analysis to score TCR-TCR, TCR-HLA and TCR-CMV co-occurrence, with a repertoire-size bias correction applied to the TCR pairs. A later analysis estimated false discovery rates by permuting HLA or CMV assignments 20 times. In a later analysis, co-occurring TCRs were grouped using DBSCAN, with TCRdist sequence similarity added in when clustering inside HLA-allele-positive subsets. For co-occurrence clustering, repertoires with fewer than 30,000 or more than 120,000 public chains were excluded, along with about five repertoires with anomalous nucleotide sharing. TCRdb re-hosts the immuneACCESS table, in-frame sequences only. Its copies lack some clones; in the studies checked, an unresolved V gene accounts for under half of them, and the cause for the rest is not known. The DNA was the basis for D and trimming; V, J and clone size are from that table. The sample records 100,000 to 150,000 clones, 82% of which are singletons. The ten largest clones add up to about 8.1% of the sample.

Results the study describes overall, beyond this receptor: Compared with the approximately 670-donor mean, donors in an Asian-associated ancestry cluster had fewer N-insertions in productive TCRs, according to a later genetic analysis. For the cohort, immune exposure information was limited to CMV serostatus. A further reported finding was that TCR beta sequences accurately predicted the HLA-A and HLA-B alleles for most subjects in the first cohort. Most TCR sequences were observed very rarely across donors, whereas some public TCRs were present in many individuals. The 87-base-pair reads could not distinguish some IMGT-functional V segments, including TRBV6-2 and TRBV6-3, so those segments were excluded. In this cohort, only TCR beta chains were sequenced, and detectable features were limited by the absence of alpha or paired-chain data. In a later analysis, several top co-occurrence clusters were reported to appear linked to parvovirus B19, influenza, CMV and Epstein-Barr virus. When HLA alleles, especially DR and DQ, strongly co-occurred, attributing TCR associations to individual alleles was difficult. Because HLA typing was missing for some donors at each locus, association tests included only the typed subset. The classifier was reported to diagnose cytomegalovirus status with high specificity and sensitivity in both the original cohort and the validation cohort. In an earlier analysis of fewer than 700 of the donors, most TCR beta V segments appeared in productive rearrangements about 87% or about 30% of the time, broadly matching IMGT annotations. A cluster of highly shared sequence variants was judged likely to represent a technical artifact of the sequencing pipeline. In a later genetic analysis, a missense DCLRE1C variant was associated with V-gene and J-gene trimming of TCR beta chains, and the association was replicated in an independent cohort. The authors suggested that the approach could potentially be extended to other disease states and immunological phenotypes. The earlier analysis of nearly 600 of the donors excluded roughly 17 rarely observed V segments, including chromosome 9 orphons, because counts were too low. In a later analysis, HLA-associated TCR beta chains were found to be more clonally expanded and to have lower generation probabilities than equally common non-associated chains. The study listed 150 to 200 TCR beta chains as associated with cytomegalovirus. A later analysis associated 15,000 or so TCR beta sequences with specific HLA alleles at a false discovery rate of 0.05. Three of the identified cytomegalovirus-associated TCR beta chains were confirmed in vitro to be specific for cytomegalovirus antigens. Correlated functional status among segregating V segments might be attributable to linkage disequilibrium, but an unknown experimental factor could not be ruled out. The presence/absence analyses assumed that sequencing depth was roughly uniform across donors, and that assumption may not be true. According to a later analysis, most CMV-associated TCR beta chains appeared to be HLA-restricted, and the HLA associations seemed to be driven largely by CMV exposure. In a later analysis, the rate of TCR association differed among HLA loci, with DRB1 alleles having the most associated TCRs and HLA-C alleles having the fewest.

The cohort comprised under 700 healthy bone marrow donors. At the time of sampling, all cohort members were nominally healthy, though unrecorded immune exposures were likely present. The donor was CMV seropositive and was included in the group of about 290 seropositive cohort members. A peripheral blood sample was provided by each donor, and peripheral blood mononuclear cells were used for TCR beta sequencing. Genomic DNA was extracted from the blood cell samples with the Qiagen DNeasy Blood Extraction Kit. Regarding this clone: The specificity of this receptor is unknown. Per-base quality was not reported, and no clone a single base away is much larger than it.

Specimen: PBMCs. Rearrangement joined TRBV9 to TRBJ1-4; TRBD1 matches 9 bases in the middle. The TCR was taken from a woman between 45 and 60 years old in good health and CMV-seropositive. The nucleotide sequence reads TGTGCCAGCAGCGTTGGACAGGGGAGGTTTGCAACTAATGAAAAACTGTTTTTT. The resulting protein is CASSVGQGRFATNEKLFF.